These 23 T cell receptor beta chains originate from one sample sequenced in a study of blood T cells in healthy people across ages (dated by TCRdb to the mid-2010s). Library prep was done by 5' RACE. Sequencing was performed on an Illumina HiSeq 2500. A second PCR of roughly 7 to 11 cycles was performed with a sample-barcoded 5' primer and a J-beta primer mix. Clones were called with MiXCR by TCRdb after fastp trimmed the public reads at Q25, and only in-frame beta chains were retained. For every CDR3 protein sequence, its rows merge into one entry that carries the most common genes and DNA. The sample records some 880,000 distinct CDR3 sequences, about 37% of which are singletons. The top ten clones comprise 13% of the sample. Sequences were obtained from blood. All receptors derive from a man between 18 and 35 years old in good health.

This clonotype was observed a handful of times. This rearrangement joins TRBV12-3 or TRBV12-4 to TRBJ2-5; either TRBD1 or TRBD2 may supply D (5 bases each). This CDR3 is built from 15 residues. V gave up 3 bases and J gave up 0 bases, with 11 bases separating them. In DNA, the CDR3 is TGTGCCAGCAGTTTGAACGGGGCAAACCAAGAGACCCAGTACTTC. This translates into CASSLNGANQETQYF.

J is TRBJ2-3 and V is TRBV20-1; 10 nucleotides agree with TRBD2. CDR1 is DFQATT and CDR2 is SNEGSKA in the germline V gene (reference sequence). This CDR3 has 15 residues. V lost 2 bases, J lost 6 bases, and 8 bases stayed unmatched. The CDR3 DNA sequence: TGCAGTGCTAGATCGGCTAGCGGGAGAAGTGATACGCAGTATTTT. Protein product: CSARSASGRSDTQYF.

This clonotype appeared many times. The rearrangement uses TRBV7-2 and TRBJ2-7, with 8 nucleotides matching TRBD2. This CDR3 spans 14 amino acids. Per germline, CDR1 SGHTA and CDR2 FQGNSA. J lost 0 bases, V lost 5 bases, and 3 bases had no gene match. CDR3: CASSLLAASYEQYF. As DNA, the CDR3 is TGTGCCAGCAGCCTACTAGCGGCCTCCTACGAGCAGTACTTC.

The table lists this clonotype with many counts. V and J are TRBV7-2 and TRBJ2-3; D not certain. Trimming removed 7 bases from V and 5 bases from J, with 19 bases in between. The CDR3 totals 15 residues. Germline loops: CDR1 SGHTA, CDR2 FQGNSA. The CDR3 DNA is TGTGCCAGCAACCGAGAACCAGGACGTCGAGATACGCAGTATTTT. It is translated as CASNREPGRRDTQYF.

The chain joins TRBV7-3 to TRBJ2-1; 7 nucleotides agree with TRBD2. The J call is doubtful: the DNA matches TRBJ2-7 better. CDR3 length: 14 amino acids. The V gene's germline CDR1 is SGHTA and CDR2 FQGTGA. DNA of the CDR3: TGTGCCAGCAGCTCCTGGGGAGGGAGCGATGAGCAGTACTTC. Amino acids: CASSSWGGSDEQYF.

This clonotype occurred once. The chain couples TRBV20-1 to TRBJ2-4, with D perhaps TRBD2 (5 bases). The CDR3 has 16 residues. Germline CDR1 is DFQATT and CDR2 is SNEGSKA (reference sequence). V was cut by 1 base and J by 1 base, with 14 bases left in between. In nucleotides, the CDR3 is TGCAGTGCTAGAGTAGGGAGAGGGCGGGCCAAAAACATTCAGTACTTC. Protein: CSARVGRGRAKNIQYF.

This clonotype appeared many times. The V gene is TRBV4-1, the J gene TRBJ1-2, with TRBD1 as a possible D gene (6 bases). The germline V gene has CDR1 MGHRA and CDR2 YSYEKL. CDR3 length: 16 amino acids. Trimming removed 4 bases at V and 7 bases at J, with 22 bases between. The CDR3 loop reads CASSPPGGRFNSGYTF. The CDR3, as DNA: TGCGCCAGCAGCCCCCCTGGGGGGCGATTCAATTCTGGCTACACCTTC.

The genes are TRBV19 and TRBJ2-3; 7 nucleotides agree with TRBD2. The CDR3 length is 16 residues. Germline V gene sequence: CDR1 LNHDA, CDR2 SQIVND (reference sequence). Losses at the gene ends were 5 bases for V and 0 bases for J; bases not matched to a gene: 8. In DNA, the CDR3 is TGTGCCAGTAGTCCGGGACTACAGACTAGCACAGATACGCAGTATTTT. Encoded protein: CASSPGLQTSTDTQYF.

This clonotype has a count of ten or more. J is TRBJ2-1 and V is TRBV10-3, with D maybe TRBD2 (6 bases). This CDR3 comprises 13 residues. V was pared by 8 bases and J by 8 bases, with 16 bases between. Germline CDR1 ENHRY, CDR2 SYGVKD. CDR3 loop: CAISVERVDEQFF. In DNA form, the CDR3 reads TGTGCCATCTCTGTCGAGCGGGTGGATGAGCAGTTCTTC.

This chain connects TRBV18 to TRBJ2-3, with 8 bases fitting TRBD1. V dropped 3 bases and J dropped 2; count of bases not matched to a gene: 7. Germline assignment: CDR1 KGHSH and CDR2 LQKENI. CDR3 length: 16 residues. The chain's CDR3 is CASSPLGTGATDTQYF. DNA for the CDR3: TGTGCCAGCTCACCTCTCGGGACAGGCGCCACAGATACGCAGTATTTT.

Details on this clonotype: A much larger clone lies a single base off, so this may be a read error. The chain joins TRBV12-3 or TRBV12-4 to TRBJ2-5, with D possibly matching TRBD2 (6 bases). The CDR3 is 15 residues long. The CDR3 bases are TGTGCCAGCAGCCCTCTAGCGTCGCTCCAAAAGACCCAGTACTTC. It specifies CASSPLASLQKTQYF.

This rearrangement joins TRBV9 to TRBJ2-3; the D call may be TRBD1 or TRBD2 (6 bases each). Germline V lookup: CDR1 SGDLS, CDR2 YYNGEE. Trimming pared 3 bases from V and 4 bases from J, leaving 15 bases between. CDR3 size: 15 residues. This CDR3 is CASSARDGGADTQYF. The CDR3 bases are TGTGCCAGCAGCGCCCGGGACGGGGGCGCAGATACGCAGTATTTT.

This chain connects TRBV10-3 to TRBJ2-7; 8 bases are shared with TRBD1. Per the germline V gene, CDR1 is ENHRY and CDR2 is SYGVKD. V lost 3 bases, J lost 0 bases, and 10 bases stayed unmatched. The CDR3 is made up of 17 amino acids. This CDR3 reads CAISDPGQDTASYEQYF. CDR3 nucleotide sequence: TGTGCCATCAGTGACCCGGGACAGGACACCGCCTCCTACGAGCAGTACTTC.

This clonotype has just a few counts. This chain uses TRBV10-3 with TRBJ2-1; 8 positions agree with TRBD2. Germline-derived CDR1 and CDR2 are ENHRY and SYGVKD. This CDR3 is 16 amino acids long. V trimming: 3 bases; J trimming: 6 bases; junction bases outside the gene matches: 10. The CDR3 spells CAISDRNGGAVNEQFF. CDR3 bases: TGTGCCATCAGTGACCGGAACGGGGGGGCCGTCAATGAGCAGTTCTTC.

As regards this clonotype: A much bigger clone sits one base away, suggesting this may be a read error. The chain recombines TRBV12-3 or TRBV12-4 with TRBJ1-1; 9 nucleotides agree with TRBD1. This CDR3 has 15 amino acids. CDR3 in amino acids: CASSPRTGVNTETFF. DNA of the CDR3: TGTGCCAGCAGCCCCCGGACAGGGGTGAACACTGAAACTTTCTTT.

CDR3 loop: CASSYGGTPRGYTF. The CDR3 nucleotides are TGTGCCAGCAGTTACGGTGGGACCCCTCGTGGCTACACCTTC. The genes are TRBV12-3 or TRBV12-4 and TRBJ1-2; D might be TRBD1 (5 bases). The CDR3 has 14 residues. Trimming removed 4 bases from V and 7 bases from J, with 16 bases in between.

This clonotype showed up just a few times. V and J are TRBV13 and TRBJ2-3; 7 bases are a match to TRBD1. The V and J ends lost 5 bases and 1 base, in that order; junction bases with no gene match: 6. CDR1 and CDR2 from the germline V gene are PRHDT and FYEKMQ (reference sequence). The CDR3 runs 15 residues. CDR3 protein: CASSHLQGRTDTQYF. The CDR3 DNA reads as TGTGCCAGCAGCCATCTACAGGGGCGCACAGATACGCAGTATTTT.

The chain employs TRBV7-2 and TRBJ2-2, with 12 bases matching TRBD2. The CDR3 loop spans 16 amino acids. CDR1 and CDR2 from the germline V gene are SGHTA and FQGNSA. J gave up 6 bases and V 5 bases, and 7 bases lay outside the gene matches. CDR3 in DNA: TGTGCCAGCAGCCCTAGGACTAGCGGGGTCGCCGGGGAGCTGTTTTTT. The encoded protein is CASSPRTSGVAGELFF.

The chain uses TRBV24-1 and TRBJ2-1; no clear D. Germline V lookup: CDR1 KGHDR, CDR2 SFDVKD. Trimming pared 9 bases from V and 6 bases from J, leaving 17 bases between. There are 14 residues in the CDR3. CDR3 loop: CATGPGRQSNEQFF. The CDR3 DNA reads TGTGCCACCGGCCCGGGCAGGCAGTCCAATGAGCAGTTCTTC.

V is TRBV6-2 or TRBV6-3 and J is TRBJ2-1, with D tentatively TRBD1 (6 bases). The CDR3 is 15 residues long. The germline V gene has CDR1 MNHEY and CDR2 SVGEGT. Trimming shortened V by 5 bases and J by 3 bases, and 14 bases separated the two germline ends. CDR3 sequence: CASSLLDRSYNEQFF. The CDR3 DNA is TGTGCCAGCAGTCTCCTCGACAGGAGCTACAATGAGCAGTTCTTC.

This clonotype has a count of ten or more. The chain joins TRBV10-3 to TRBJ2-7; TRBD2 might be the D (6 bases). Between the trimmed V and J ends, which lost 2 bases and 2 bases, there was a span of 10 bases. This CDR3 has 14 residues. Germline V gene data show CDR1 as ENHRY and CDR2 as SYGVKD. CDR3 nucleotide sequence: TGTGCCATCAGTGAGGCGGGACGGCCCTACGAGCAGTACTTC. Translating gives CAISEAGRPYEQYF.

This chain's CDR3 is CSARIPTPGLGGPDTQYF. In DNA, the CDR3 is TGCAGTGCTAGAATCCCAACGCCGGGACTAGGGGGCCCAGATACGCAGTATTTT. This chain joins TRBV20-1 and TRBJ2-3; weak D call: TRBD2 (8 bases). V was pared by 2 bases and J by 4 bases, with 25 bases between. The CDR3 runs 18 residues. Germline V gene sequence: CDR1 DFQATT, CDR2 SNEGSKA (reference sequence).

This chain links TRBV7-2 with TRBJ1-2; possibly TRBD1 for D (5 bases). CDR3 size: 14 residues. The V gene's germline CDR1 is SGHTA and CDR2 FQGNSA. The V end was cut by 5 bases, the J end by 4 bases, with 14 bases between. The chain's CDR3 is CASSLQERSYGYTF. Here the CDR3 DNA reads TGTGCCAGCAGCCTACAGGAACGTTCCTATGGCTACACCTTC.